These 4 T cell receptor beta chains came from one sample sequenced in a study of blood T cell repertoires in COVID-19. Some clones are missing from TCRdb's copy, which holds only in-frame ones; the method was immunoSEQ multiplex PCR. The data hold roughly 70,000 clones, with approximately 84% observed a single time. Material for sequencing was peripheral blood. The source is a woman aged 55-69 years with acute or convalescent COVID-19.

The CDR3 coding sequence is TGTGCCACCAGCGGGCCAGGGACTTTAAGGGGAGAAGAGACCCAGTACTTC. Translated, it gives CATSGPGTLRGEETQYF. The chain joins TRBV15 to TRBJ2-5; maybe TRBD2 (6 bases). Trimming removed 5 bases from V and 3 bases from J, with 22 bases in between. This CDR3 has 17 residues. The germline CDR1 and CDR2 sequences are LNHNV and YYDKDF (reference sequence).

CDR3 sequence reads: CASSRGHHLTSYEQYF. In DNA, the CDR3 is TGTGCCAGCAGCAGGGGACACCACTTAACCTCCTACGAGCAGTACTTC. The rearrangement uses TRBV9 and TRBJ2-7, with a tentative D call TRBD1 (6 bases). There are 16 residues in the CDR3. Looked up from germline, CDR1 is SGDLS and CDR2 is YYNGEE. V was cut by 4 bases and J by 0 bases, with 17 bases left in between.

The chain combines TRBV19 with TRBJ1-6; no clear D gene. Trimming removed 6 bases at V and 7 bases at J, with 10 bases between. Germline assignment: CDR1 LNHDA and CDR2 SQIVND (reference sequence). This CDR3 comprises 13 residues. The CDR3, as DNA: TGTGCCAGTAGGGCACAGCAAAATTCACCCCTCCACTTT. Its translation: CASRAQQNSPLHF.

The rearrangement links TRBV4-2 to TRBJ2-1, with D unresolved. The CDR3 consists of 17 residues. Trimming removed 0 bases at V and 2 bases at J, with 14 bases between. Germline lookup yields CDR1 LGHNA and CDR2 YNFKEQ. CDR3: CASSQDGDDIPYNEQFF. CDR3 coding DNA: TGTGCCAGCAGCCAAGATGGCGACGACATCCCCTACAATGAGCAGTTCTTC.